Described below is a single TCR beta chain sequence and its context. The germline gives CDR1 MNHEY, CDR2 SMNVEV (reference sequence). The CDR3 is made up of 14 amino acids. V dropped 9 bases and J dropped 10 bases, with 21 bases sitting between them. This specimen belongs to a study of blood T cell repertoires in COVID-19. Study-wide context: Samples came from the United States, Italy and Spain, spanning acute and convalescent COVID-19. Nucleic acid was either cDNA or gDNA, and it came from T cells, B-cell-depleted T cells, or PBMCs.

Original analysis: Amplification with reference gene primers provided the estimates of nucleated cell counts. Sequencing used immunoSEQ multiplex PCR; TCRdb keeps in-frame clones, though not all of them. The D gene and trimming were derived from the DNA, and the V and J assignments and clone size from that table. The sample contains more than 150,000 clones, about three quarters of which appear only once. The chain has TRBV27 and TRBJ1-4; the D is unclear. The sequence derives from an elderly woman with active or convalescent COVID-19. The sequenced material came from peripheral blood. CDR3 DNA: TGTGCCAGTTCGCCGGGAGGGCTTTTGGGAAAACTGTTTTTT. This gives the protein CASSPGGLLGKLFF.